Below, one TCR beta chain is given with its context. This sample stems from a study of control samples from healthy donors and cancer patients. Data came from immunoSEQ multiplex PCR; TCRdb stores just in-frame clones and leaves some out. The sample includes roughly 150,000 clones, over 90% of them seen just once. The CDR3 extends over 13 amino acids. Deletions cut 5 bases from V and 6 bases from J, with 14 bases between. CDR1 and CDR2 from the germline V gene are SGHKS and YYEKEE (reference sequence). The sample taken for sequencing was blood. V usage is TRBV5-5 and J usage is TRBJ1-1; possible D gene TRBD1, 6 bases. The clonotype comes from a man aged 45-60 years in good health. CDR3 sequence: CASRWGQSPEAFF. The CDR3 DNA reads TGTGCCAGCAGGTGGGGACAATCCCCTGAAGCTTTCTTT.